These T cell receptor beta chains were read from a single sample in a study of T cell repertoires in cytomegalovirus infection. TCRdb reprocessed the reads with MiXCR, giving one entry per CDR3 protein. The table shows about 890,000 distinct CDR3 sequences, with 31% occurring only once. The antigens of these receptors remain unknown. Here the sequenced sample was cultured CD8+ T cells from PBMCs, taken from culture after CMV antigen stimulation. These receptors came from a human donor in good health (CMV status not recorded). Some clones in this sample may be carry-over from other donors' samples. CDR3s include the opening cysteine and the closing phenylalanine or tryptophan. Each record gives: J gene, clone size, CDR3 length, V gene, CDR3 protein. A clone size is listed for some rows: how often the clone was seen (once, few, many), or a class if it is expanded.

TRBJ1-2	many	14	TRBV7-2	CASSPGWARYGYTF
TRBJ1-1	-	14	TRBV29-1	CSVEDPRVNTEAFF
TRBJ1-5	few	16	TRBV4-1	CASSQRSGDSNQPQHF
TRBJ2-2	-	14	TRBV15	CATSRDLGPGELFF
TRBJ2-6	many	15	TRBV6-6	CASSSSISGANVLTF
TRBJ1-5	-	14	TRBV7-8	CASSLLQLNQPQHF
TRBJ2-1	-	16	TRBV6-5	CASSYSWGGYPNEQFF
TRBJ2-3	-	14	TRBV6-5	CASTAPSRPDTQYF
TRBJ1-5	few	13	TRBV10-3	CAISDRVNQPQHF
TRBJ2-6	once	17	TRBV4-3	CASSQDTFDSGANVLTF
TRBJ1-1	many	15	TRBV7-8	CASNLRLGFNTEAFF
TRBJ2-1	many	15	TRBV7-8	CASSALAGGISEQFF
TRBJ1-1	-	14	TRBV5-5	CASIQTGWDTEAFF
TRBJ1-3	few	16	TRBV6-6	CASSYGTGPSGNTIYF
TRBJ2-3	-	16	TRBV14	CASSHGSPQPSNTQYF
TRBJ1-1	many	11	TRBV12-3/TRBV12-4	CASSLQGEAFF
TRBJ1-5	few	14	TRBV19	CASSISQYNQPQHF
TRBJ2-7	-	14	TRBV7-9	CASTKTGTLYEQYF
TRBJ2-1	-	13	TRBV7-9	CASSLGPQGEQFF
TRBJ2-1	-	16	TRBV3-1	CASRPSTSGEYNEQFF
TRBJ2-2	few	14	TRBV7-6	CASSLMADTGELFF
TRBJ1-1	once	14	TRBV10-1	CASSDYLGNTEAFF
TRBJ2-1	few	12	TRBV19	CASRIGGNEQFF
TRBJ2-3	-	18	TRBV14	CASSQRPGLASSTDTQYF
TRBJ2-3	many	15	TRBV27	CASSFRREETDTQYF
TRBJ1-1	-	14	TRBV10-3	CAISESASLAEAFF
TRBJ2-1	once	12	TRBV7-3	CATGGTVYEQFF
TRBJ1-1	-	15	TRBV12-3/TRBV12-4	CASIRMWGGLTEAFF
TRBJ2-1	few	16	TRBV7-9	CASSLARRLDYNEQFF